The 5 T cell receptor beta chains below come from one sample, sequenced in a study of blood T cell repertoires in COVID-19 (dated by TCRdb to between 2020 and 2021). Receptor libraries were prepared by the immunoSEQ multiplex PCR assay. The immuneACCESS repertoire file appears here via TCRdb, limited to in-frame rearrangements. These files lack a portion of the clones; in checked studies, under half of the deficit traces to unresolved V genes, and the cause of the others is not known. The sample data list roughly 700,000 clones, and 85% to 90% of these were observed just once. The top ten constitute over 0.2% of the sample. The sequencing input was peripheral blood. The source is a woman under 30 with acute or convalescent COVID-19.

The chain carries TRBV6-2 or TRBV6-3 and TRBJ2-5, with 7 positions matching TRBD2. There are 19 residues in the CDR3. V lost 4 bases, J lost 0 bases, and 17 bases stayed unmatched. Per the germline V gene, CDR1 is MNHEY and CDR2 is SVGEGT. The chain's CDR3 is CASSWDLGRGGPYQETQYF. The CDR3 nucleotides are TGTGCCAGCAGTTGGGACCTTGGGAGGGGAGGTCCGTACCAAGAGACCCAGTACTTC.

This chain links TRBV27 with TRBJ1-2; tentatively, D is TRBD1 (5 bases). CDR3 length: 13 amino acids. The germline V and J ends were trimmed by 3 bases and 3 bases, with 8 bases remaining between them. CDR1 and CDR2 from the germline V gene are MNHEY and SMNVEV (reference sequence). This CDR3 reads CASSFGTDYGYTF. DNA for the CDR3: TGTGCCAGCAGTTTCGGGACTGACTATGGCTACACCTTC.

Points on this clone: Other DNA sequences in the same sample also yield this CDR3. CDR3 residues: CASSLSPGLNTEAFF. The CDR3 DNA reads as TGTGCCAGCAGTTTATCTCCAGGTCTGAACACTGAAGCTTTCTTT. The gene calls are TRBV27 and TRBJ1-1; unclear D gene. V was shortened by 0 bases and J by 0 bases, with 8 bases between the two germline ends. Germline V gene data show CDR1 as MNHEY and CDR2 as SMNVEV (reference sequence). This CDR3 comprises 15 residues.

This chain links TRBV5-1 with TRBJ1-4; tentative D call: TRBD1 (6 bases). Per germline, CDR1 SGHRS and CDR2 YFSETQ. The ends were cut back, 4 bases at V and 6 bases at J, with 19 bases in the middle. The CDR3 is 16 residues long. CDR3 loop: CASSPISGQTHEKLFF. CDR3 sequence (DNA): TGCGCCAGCAGCCCAATATCCGGACAGACCCATGAAAAACTGTTTTTT. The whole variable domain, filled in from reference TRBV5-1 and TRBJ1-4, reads KAGVTQTPRYLIKTRGQQVTLSCSPISGHRSVSWYQQTPGQGLQFLFEYFSETQRNKGNFPGRFSGRQFSNSRSEMNVSTLELGDSALYLCASSPISGQTHEKLFFGSGTQLSVL.

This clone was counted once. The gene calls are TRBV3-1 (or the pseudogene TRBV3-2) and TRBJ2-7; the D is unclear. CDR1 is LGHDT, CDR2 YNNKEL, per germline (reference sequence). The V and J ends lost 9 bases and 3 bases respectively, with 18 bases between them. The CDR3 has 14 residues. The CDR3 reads CASAVGGGDYEQYF. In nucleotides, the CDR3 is TGTGCCAGTGCGGTTGGCGGCGGAGACTACGAGCAGTACTTC.